These T cell receptor beta chains were read from a single sample in a study of CD8 T cells in ankylosing spondylitis. TCRdb redid the calling of the 5' RACE reads with MiXCR, one entry per CDR3 protein. The sample records about 330,000 distinct CDR3 sequences, less than 10% being singletons. The sequenced sample consisted of blood, either unsorted or a sorted T cell fraction (not recorded which). These receptors all come from a male donor with ankylosing spondylitis. Each CDR3 is given with its conserved first and last residue. D genes are given only for firm matches. Rows may omit the clone size; those that give it use once, few, many or a size class.

CDR3	DNA	D	V	size	J
CASSRPGQGDEQYF	TGTGCCAGCTCACGACCGGGACAGGGGGACGAGCAGTACTTC	TRBD1	TRBV18	NA	TRBJ2-7
CASSFMGTDTQYF	TGTGCCAGCAGCTTCATGGGCACAGATACGCAGTATTTT	NA	TRBV7-9	few	TRBJ2-3
CASSLGPGTYNEQFF	TGTGCCAGCAGTCTCGGACCAGGAACCTACAATGAGCAGTTCTTC	NA	TRBV12-3/TRBV12-4	few	TRBJ2-1
CATAGLAGDLF	TGCGCCACCGCTGGACTAGCGGGAGACCTCTTC	TRBD2	TRBV10-2	few	TRBJ2-5
CASSRARTGGLNEQFF	TGTGCCAGCAGTCGCGCTCGCACAGGGGGTCTGAATGAGCAGTTCTTC	TRBD1	TRBV6-1	many	TRBJ2-1
CASSLVAGGNTQYF	TGTGCCAGCAGCTTGGTAGCGGGAGGGAATACGCAGTATTTT	TRBD2	TRBV11-3	NA	TRBJ2-3
CSAESRTRASNEQFF	TGCAGTGCCGAAAGCCGGACCCGGGCCTCCAATGAGCAGTTCTTC	NA	TRBV20-1	NA	TRBJ2-1
CAISGGQGISPLHF	TGTGCCATCAGTGGTGGACAGGGCATTTCACCCCTCCACTTT	TRBD1	TRBV10-3	NA	TRBJ1-6
CASSSPGQPGQPYEQYF	TGTGCCAGCAGCAGCCCCGGTCAACCGGGACAACCCTACGAGCAGTACTTC	NA	TRBV7-9	NA	TRBJ2-7
CASSSTSKPETQYF	TGTGCCAGCAGTAGTACTAGCAAACCAGAGACCCAGTACTTC	NA	TRBV25-1	NA	TRBJ2-5
CASSRTEGTGELFF	TGTGCCAGCAGTCGGACAGAGGGCACCGGGGAGCTGTTTTTT	NA	TRBV12-3/TRBV12-4	many	TRBJ2-2
CASKIGTSYEQYF	TGTGCCAGCAAAATAGGGACGTCCTACGAGCAGTACTTC	NA	TRBV6-1	few	TRBJ2-7
CASSLSVPGNTTYF	TGCGCCAGCAGCTTGTCCGTCCCTGGAAACACCACATATTTT	NA	TRBV5-1	NA	TRBJ1-3
CASSQLGTSGRWDF	TGTGCCAGCAGCCAACTTGGGACTAGCGGGAGATGGGACTTC	TRBD2	TRBV5-6	NA	TRBJ2-7
CASSGGSYNEQFF	TGTGCCAGCAGTGGGGGCTCCTACAATGAGCAGTTCTTC	NA	TRBV2	many	TRBJ2-1
CASSQLDRVETQYF	TGCGCCAGCAGCCAACTAGACAGGGTAGAGACCCAGTACTTC	TRBD1	TRBV4-1	NA	TRBJ2-5
CASSPNSNQPQHF	TGTGCCAGCAGCCCTAATAGCAATCAGCCCCAGCATTTT	NA	TRBV7-2	many	TRBJ1-5
CASSTGLAASTDTQYF	TGTGCCAGCAGTACCGGACTAGCGGCTAGCACAGATACGCAGTATTTT	TRBD2	TRBV28	many	TRBJ2-3
CASSATGINEQFF	TGTGCCAGCAGCGCGACAGGGATCAATGAGCAGTTCTTC	TRBD1	TRBV2	few	TRBJ2-1
CASSPPRTGATYEQYF	TGTGCCAGCAGCCCACCGAGGACAGGGGCTACCTACGAGCAGTACTTC	TRBD1	TRBV7-8	NA	TRBJ2-7
CSASSGRLGPDTQYF	TGCAGTGCGTCGAGCGGGAGGCTGGGCCCAGATACGCAGTATTTT	TRBD2	TRBV20-1	NA	TRBJ2-3
CSARVRAYSFDTGELFF	TGCAGTGCTAGAGTGCGGGCGTATTCCTTCGACACCGGGGAGCTGTTTTTT	NA	TRBV20-1	NA	TRBJ2-2
CASSPSGAQGETQYF	TGTGCCAGCAGCCCCAGCGGGGCTCAGGGAGAGACCCAGTACTTC	TRBD2	TRBV7-3	NA	TRBJ2-5
CASSGGPTGEQYF	TGTGCCAGCAGCGGTGGGCCTACGGGCGAGCAGTACTTC	NA	TRBV9	few	TRBJ2-7
CASSPRGRDEQYF	TGTGCCAGCTCGCCTCGGGGGAGAGACGAGCAGTACTTC	NA	TRBV18	many	TRBJ2-7
CASSPTGGPYEQYF	TGTGCCAGCAGCCCGACAGGGGGCCCCTACGAGCAGTACTTC	TRBD1	TRBV3-1	few	TRBJ2-7
CASSERTGLSYEQYF	TGTGCCAGCAGCGAGCGGACAGGGCTGTCCTACGAGCAGTACTTC	TRBD1	TRBV7-8	few	TRBJ2-7
CASRTGLGVYEQYF	TGTGCCAGCAGAACGGGACTAGGGGTCTACGAGCAGTACTTC	TRBD2	TRBV28	many	TRBJ2-7
CASSFSGHYNEQFF	TGTGCCAGCAGCTTTAGCGGGCACTACAATGAGCAGTTCTTC	TRBD2	TRBV5-5	NA	TRBJ2-1
CSARPWAAIYNEQFF	TGCAGTGCTAGACCGTGGGCGGCAATTTACAATGAGCAGTTCTTC	NA	TRBV20-1	few	TRBJ2-1
CAINVGASTDTQYF	TGTGCCATCAATGTAGGGGCTAGCACAGATACGCAGTATTTT	NA	TRBV10-3	many	TRBJ2-3
CASSLAQGTEQYF	TGCGCCAGCAGCTTGGCACAGGGTACCGAGCAGTACTTC	NA	TRBV5-1	NA	TRBJ2-7
CASSRDQDTQYF	TGTGCCAGCAGTCGGGACCAGGATACGCAGTATTTT	NA	TRBV6-6	many	TRBJ2-3
CASSTGTGAHYEQYF	TGTGCCAGCAGCACCGGGACAGGGGCCCACTACGAGCAGTACTTC	TRBD1	TRBV5-6	few	TRBJ2-7
CASSSSGGANTIYF	TGTGCCAGCAGCTCGTCAGGTGGCGCAAACACCATATATTTT	NA	TRBV7-9	NA	TRBJ1-3
CSARTSAGGELFF	TGCAGTGCTAGGACTAGCGCGGGCGGGGAGCTGTTTTTT	TRBD2	TRBV20-1	NA	TRBJ2-2
CASSERGSPETQYF	TGTGCCAGTAGTGAGAGGGGCAGCCCGGAGACCCAGTACTTC	NA	TRBV19	NA	TRBJ2-5
CSAWQQGAYEQYF	TGCAGTGCTTGGCAACAGGGAGCCTACGAGCAGTACTTC	NA	TRBV20-1	NA	TRBJ2-7
CASSSTGGFLEKLFF	TGTGCCAGCAGCTCGACAGGGGGCTTTCTTGAAAAACTGTTTTTT	TRBD1	TRBV7-9	few	TRBJ1-4
CASSADFRTEAFF	TGTGCCAGCAGCGCGGACTTTAGGACTGAAGCTTTCTTT	NA	TRBV9	few	TRBJ1-1
CASRQKETQYF	TGTGCCAGCAGACAAAAAGAGACCCAGTACTTC	NA	TRBV11-1	NA	TRBJ2-5
CASSLVASENNEQFF	TGCGCCAGCAGCTTGGTGGCTAGCGAGAACAATGAGCAGTTCTTC	NA	TRBV5-1	many	TRBJ2-1
CASSTGNTIYF	TGCGCCAGCAGCACAGGAAACACCATATATTTT	NA	TRBV5-1	many	TRBJ1-3
CASSPGGGETGELFF	TGTGCCAGCAGTCCCGGAGGCGGAGAAACCGGGGAGCTGTTTTTT	NA	TRBV6-4	few	TRBJ2-2
CASSYSVATNEKLFF	TGTGCCAGCAGTTACTCGGTGGCAACTAATGAAAAACTGTTTTTT	NA	TRBV6-5	few	TRBJ1-4
CASSFISGGYNEQFF	TGTGCCAGCAGTTTTATTAGCGGGGGTTACAATGAGCAGTTCTTC	TRBD2	TRBV28	few	TRBJ2-1
CASSPRAESQETQYF	TGTGCCAGCAGCCCCAGGGCCGAATCCCAAGAGACCCAGTACTTC	NA	TRBV7-2	few	TRBJ2-5
CSARLPTNYEQYF	TGCAGTGCTAGGCTTCCAACGAACTACGAGCAGTACTTC	NA	TRBV20-1	many	TRBJ2-7
CASSIEARLTNEQFF	TGTGCCAGTAGTATAGAGGCCAGGCTAACGAATGAGCAGTTCTTC	NA	TRBV19	NA	TRBJ2-1
CASSLEGRGRQETQYF	TGCGCCAGCAGCTTGGAAGGCAGGGGTCGGCAAGAGACCCAGTACTTC	NA	TRBV5-1	many	TRBJ2-5
CASALHGTSGMNEQFF	TGTGCCAGTGCCCTCCACGGGACTAGCGGGATGAATGAGCAGTTCTTC	TRBD2	TRBV19	few	TRBJ2-1
CASSQDWGRNTEAFF	TGTGCCAGCAGCCAAGATTGGGGGAGGAACACTGAAGCTTTCTTT	NA	TRBV3-1	NA	TRBJ1-1